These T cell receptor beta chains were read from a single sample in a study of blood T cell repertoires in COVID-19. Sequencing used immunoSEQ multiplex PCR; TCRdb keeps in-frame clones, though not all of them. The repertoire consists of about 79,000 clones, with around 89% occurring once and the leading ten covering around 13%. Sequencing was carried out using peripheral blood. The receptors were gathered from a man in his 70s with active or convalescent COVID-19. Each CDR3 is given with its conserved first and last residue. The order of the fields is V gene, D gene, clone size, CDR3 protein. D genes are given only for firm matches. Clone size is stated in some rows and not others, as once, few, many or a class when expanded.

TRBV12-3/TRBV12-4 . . CASSFLSTNTQYF
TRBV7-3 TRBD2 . CASSSAGGNEQFF
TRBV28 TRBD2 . CASSPPRGAGSYEQYF
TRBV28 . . CASSLGGRETQYF
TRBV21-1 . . CASTNRDTGGHF
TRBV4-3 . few CASSQERENGEQYF
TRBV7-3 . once CASSLSQDNEQFF
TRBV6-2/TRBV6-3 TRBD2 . CASSYDSSAGGVSSYNEQFF
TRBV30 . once CAWSPPGFGYTF
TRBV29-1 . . CSVGLQGDTEAFF
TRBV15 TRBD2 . CATSSSGRSYNEQFF
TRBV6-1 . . CASSEAERLPQYF
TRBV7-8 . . CASSHGLEQFF
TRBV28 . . CASSPPRGSGYTF
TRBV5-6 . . CASSRGGNTEAFF
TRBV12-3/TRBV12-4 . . CASSLNRVGEQYF
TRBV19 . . CASSMVSGSYEQYF
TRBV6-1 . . CASSEAGNQPQHF
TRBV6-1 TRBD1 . CASSELWTGGNGYTF
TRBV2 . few CASSGLGANNQPQHF
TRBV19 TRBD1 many CASSPSTGYGYTF
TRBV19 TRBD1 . CASGGGQLPGQPQHF
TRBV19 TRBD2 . CASRDGGGSGVHEQYF
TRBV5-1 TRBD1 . CASSLMGQGVEGYTF
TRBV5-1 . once CASSGFAGETQYF
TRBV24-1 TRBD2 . CATSGRLADRNEQFF
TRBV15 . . CATSRNRALNTEAFF
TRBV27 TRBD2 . CASSYYLQGWGTSGSQVNEQFF
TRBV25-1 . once CASSAVEEVDTQYF
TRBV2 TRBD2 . CATGTSGRAEDIQYF
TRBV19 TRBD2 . CASTPGGRVEPGELFF
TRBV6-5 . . CASSQGISGNTIYF
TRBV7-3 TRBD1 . CASSLDRGRETHF
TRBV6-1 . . CASSVSSGHGNQPQHF
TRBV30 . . CAWSLAEHQYF
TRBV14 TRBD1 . CASSHGIRGTYEQYF
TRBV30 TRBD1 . CAWSDRERYEQYF
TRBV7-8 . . CASSQQPGAQYF
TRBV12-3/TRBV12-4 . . CASSFEGGGGYTF
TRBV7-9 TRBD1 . CASSLARSRGLTEAFF
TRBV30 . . CAWSVLQENQPQHF
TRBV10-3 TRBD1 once CAISESGQGYNQPQHF